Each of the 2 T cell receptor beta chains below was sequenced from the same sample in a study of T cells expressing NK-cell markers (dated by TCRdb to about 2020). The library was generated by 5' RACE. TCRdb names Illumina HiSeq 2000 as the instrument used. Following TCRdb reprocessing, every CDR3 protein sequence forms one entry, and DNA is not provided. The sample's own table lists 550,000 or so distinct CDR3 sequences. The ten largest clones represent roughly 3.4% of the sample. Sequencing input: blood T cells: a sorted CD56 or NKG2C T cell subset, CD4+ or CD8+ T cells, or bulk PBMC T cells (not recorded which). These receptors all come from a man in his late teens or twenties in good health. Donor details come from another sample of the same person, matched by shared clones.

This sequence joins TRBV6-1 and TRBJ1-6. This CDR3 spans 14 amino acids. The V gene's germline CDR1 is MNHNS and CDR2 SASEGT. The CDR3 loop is CASRLQGRHSPLHF.

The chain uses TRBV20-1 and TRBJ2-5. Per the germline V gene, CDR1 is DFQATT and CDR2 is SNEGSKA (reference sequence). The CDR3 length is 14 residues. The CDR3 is CSRTRALYQETQYF.